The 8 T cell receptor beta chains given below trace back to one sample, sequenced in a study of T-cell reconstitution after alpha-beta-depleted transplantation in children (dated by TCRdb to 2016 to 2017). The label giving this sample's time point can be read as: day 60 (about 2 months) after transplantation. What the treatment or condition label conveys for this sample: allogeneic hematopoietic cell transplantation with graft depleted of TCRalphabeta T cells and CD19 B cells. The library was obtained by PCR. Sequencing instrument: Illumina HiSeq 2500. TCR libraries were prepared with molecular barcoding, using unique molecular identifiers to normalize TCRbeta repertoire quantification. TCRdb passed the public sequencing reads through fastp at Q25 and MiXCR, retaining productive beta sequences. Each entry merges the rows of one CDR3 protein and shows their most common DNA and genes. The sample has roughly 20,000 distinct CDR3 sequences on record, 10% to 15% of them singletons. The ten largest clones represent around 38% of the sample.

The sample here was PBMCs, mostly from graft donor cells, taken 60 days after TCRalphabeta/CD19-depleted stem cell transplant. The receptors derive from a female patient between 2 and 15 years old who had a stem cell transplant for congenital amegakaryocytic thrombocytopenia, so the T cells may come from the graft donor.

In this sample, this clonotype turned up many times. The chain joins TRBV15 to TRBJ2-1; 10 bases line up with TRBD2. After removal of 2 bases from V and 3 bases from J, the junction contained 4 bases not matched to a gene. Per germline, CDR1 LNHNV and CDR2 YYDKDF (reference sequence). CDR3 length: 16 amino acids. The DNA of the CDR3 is TGTGCCACCAGCAGACGGACTAGCGGTAACTACAATGAGCAGTTCTTC. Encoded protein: CATSRRTSGNYNEQFF.

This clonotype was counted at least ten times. The CDR3 DNA reads TGCGCCAGCAGCCCCCTGTTGGGGGCTAATTCACCCCTCCACTTT. Protein sequence: CASSPLLGANSPLHF. V is TRBV5-1 and J is TRBJ1-6, with D maybe TRBD1 (6 bases). The CDR3 is made up of 15 amino acids. Germline loops: CDR1 SGHRS, CDR2 YFSETQ. Trimming pared 4 bases from V and 6 bases from J, leaving 14 bases between. The variable domain in full, with the rest retrieved from reference TRBV5-1 and TRBJ1-6, is KAGVTQTPRYLIKTRGQQVTLSCSPISGHRSVSWYQQTPGQGLQFLFEYFSETQRNKGNFPGRFSGRQFSNSRSEMNVSTLELGDSALYLCASSPLLGANSPLHFGNGTRLTVT.

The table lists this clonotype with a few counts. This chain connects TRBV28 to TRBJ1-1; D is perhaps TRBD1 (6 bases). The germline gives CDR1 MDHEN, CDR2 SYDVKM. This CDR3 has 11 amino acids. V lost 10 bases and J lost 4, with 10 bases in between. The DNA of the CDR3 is TGTGCCACCACAGGGACCACTGAAGCTTTCTTT. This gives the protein CATTGTTEAFF. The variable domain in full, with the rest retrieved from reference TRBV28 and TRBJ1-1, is DVKVTQSSRYLVKRTGEKVFLECVQDMDHENMFWYRQDPGLGLRLIYFSYDVKMKEKGDIPEGYSVSREKKERFSLILESASTNQTSMYLCATTGTTEAFFGQGTRLTVV.

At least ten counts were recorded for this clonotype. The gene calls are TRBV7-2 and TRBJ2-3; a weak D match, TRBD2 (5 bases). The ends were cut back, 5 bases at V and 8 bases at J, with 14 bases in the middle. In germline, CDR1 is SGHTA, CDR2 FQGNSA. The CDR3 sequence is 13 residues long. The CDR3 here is CASSVERSGTQYF. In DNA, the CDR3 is TGTGCCAGCAGCGTAGAGCGGTCCGGTACGCAGTATTTT.

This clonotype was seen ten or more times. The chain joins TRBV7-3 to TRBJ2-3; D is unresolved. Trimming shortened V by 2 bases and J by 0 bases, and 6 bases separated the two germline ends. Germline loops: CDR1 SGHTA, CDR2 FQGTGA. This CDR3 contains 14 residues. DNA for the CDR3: TGTGCCAGCAGCTTAGGGCACAGCACAGATACGCAGTATTTT. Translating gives CASSLGHSTDTQYF. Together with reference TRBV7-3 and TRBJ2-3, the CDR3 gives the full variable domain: GAGVSQTPSNKVTEKGKYVELRCDPISGHTALYWYRQSLGQGPEFLIYFQGTGAADDSGLPNDRFFAVRPEGSVSTLKIQRTERGDSAVYLCASSLGHSTDTQYFGPGTRLTVL.

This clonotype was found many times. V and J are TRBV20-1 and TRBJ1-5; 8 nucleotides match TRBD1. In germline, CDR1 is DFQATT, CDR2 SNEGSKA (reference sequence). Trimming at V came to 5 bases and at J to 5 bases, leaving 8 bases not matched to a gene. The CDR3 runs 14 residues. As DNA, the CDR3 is TGCAGTGCTGCCGGGACAGGAGGATATCAGCCCCAGCATTTT. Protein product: CSAAGTGGYQPQHF.

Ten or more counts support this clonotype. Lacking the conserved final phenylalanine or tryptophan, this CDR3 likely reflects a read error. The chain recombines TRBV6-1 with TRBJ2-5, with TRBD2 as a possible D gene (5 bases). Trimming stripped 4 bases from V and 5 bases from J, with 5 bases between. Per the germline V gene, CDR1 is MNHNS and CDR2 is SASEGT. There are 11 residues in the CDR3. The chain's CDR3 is CASSAGETQYL. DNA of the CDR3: TGTGCCAGCAGTGCGGGGGAGACCCAGTACCTC.

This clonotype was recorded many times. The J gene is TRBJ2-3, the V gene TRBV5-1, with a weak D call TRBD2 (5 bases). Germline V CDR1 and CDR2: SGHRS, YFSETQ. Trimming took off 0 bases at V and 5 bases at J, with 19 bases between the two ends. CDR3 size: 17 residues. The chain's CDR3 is CASSLDFGGHEGDTQYF. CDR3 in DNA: TGCGCCAGCAGCTTGGATTTCGGCGGCCATGAGGGAGATACGCAGTATTTT.